The 17 T cell receptor beta chains below come from one sample, sequenced in a study of cytomegalovirus exposure and HLA in healthy donors. Primers included in the PCR were 60 Vbeta and 13 Jbeta primers. Generated by immunoSEQ multiplex PCR, the TCRdb table keeps only in-frame clones and is missing some. The profile shows tens of thousands of clones, 7.5% to 8.5% of them singletons. The sequenced sample was PBMCs. The receptor set was obtained from a man aged 50 to 59 in good health and CMV-seronegative.

This clone was counted between two and nine times. The chain recombines TRBV5-4 with TRBJ1-2; possible D gene TRBD1, 5 bases. CDR1 and CDR2 (germline): SGHNT, YYREEE (reference sequence). The CDR3 consists of 13 residues. The V end lost 2 bases, the J end lost 5 bases, and 10 bases lay between the germline ends. The DNA of the CDR3 is TGTGCCAGCAGCTTAAGACAGTATTATGGCTACACCTTC. Its translation is CASSLRQYYGYTF.

This clone has a handful of counts. The chain employs TRBV7-8 and TRBJ2-1; 9 bases align to TRBD2. In germline, CDR1 is SGHVS, CDR2 FQNEAQ. CDR3 length equals 16 residues. Unmatched junction bases numbered 5, after V lost 1 base and J lost 4 bases. In nucleotides, the CDR3 is TGTGCCAGCAGCTTAGTTTCTAGCGGGATTTACAATGAGCAGTTCTTC. Protein sequence: CASSLVSSGIYNEQFF.

The chain is built from TRBV19 and TRBJ2-1, with D maybe TRBD1 (5 bases). The CDR3 has 13 amino acids. CDR1 is LNHDA and CDR2 is SQIVND in the germline V gene (reference sequence). V lost 6 bases and J lost 7, with 13 bases in between. The CDR3 sequence: CASSLSPGNEQFF. The CDR3 nucleotides read TGTGCCAGTAGCCTTTCCCCAGGGAATGAGCAGTTCTTC.

This clone was counted a few times. The chain employs TRBV6-1 and TRBJ1-1; possibly TRBD1 for D (6 bases). There are 13 residues in the CDR3. The germline CDR1 and CDR2 sequences are MNHNS and SASEGT. V was cut by 8 bases and J by 3 bases, with 13 bases left in between. As DNA, the CDR3 is TGTGCCAGCGAGAGGGGGTTTCACACTGAAGCTTTCTTT. As protein: CASERGFHTEAFF.

This clone occurred a few times. The rearrangement joins TRBV19 to TRBJ2-7; D might be TRBD2 (5 bases). V lost 3 bases and J 3 bases, leaving 9 bases between the germline ends. The germline V gene encodes CDR1 LNHDA and CDR2 SQIVND (reference sequence). CDR3 length equals 13 residues. The CDR3 protein is CASSISGFYEQYF. The CDR3 DNA follows: TGTGCCAGTAGTATCAGCGGTTTCTACGAGCAGTACTTC.

This clone has a handful of counts. The J gene is TRBJ1-4, the V gene TRBV7-2; 7 nucleotides align to TRBD1. The germline gives CDR1 SGHTA, CDR2 FQGNSA. There are 14 residues in the CDR3. Trimming took 5 bases from V and 8 from J; bases not matched to a gene: 8. CDR3 sequence reads: CASSRDRGEEKLFF. CDR3 bases: TGTGCCAGCAGCAGGGACAGAGGGGAGGAAAAACTGTTTTTT. The full variable domain, with the rest looked up from reference TRBV7-2 and TRBJ1-4, is GAGVSQSPSNKVTEKGKDVELRCDPISGHTALYWYRQSLGQGLEFLIYFQGNSAPDKSGLPSDRFSAERTGGSVSTLTIQRTQQEDSAVYLCASSRDRGEEKLFFGSGTQLSVL.

This clone came up a few times. This chain uses TRBV6-1 with TRBJ2-7; D remains unclear. Trimming shortened V by 8 bases and J by 0 bases, and 11 bases separated the two germline ends. Germline CDR1 MNHNS, CDR2 SASEGT. The CDR3 runs 13 residues. CDR3 coding DNA: TGTGCCAGCTTACCCCGACTCTCCTACGAGCAGTACTTC. It specifies CASLPRLSYEQYF.

This clone was detected only a few times. The chain links TRBV19 to TRBJ1-1, with 8 bases aligning to TRBD1. The CDR3 totals 14 residues. Germline V lookup: CDR1 LNHDA, CDR2 SQIVND (reference sequence). Trimming at V came to 5 bases and at J to 4 bases, leaving 6 bases not matched to a gene. The CDR3 spells CASSARQGATEAFF. In DNA form, the CDR3 reads TGTGCCAGTAGTGCCCGCCAGGGGGCCACTGAAGCTTTCTTT.

This clone has a handful of counts. The genes are TRBV29-1 and TRBJ2-5; 10 bases line up with TRBD2. Looked up from germline, CDR1 is SQVTM and CDR2 is ANQGSEA. V was clipped by 4 bases and J by 5 bases; unmatched bases: 10. The CDR3 is 15 residues long. In DNA, the CDR3 is TGCAGCGTTGGAAGCCTAGCGGGGGACCGGGAGACCCAGTACTTC. This translates into CSVGSLAGDRETQYF.

The chain recombines TRBV5-1 with TRBJ1-1; a weak D match, TRBD1 (5 bases). With 4 bases removed from V and 4 bases from J, the gap between germline ends came to 11 bases. Germline CDR1 and CDR2: SGHRS and YFSETQ. The CDR3 extends over 13 amino acids. CDR3 nucleotide sequence: TGCGCCAGCAGCCTATTGGGGGGCACTGAAGCTTTCTTT. Protein sequence: CASSLLGGTEAFF.

The gene calls are TRBV7-9 and TRBJ2-1, with D perhaps TRBD1 (6 bases). Germline-derived CDR1 and CDR2 are SEHNR and FQNEAQ (reference sequence). V was cut by 5 bases and J by 8 bases, with 13 bases left in between. CDR3 size: 13 residues. The CDR3: CASSTIQGYEQFF. The CDR3 DNA sequence: TGTGCCAGCAGCACGATACAGGGATATGAGCAGTTCTTC.

The rearrangement joins TRBV29-1 to TRBJ2-7; TRBD1 aligns across 11 bases. V lost 7 bases and J lost 2; bases outside the gene matches: 7. The CDR3 sequence is 14 residues long. Germline V CDR1 and CDR2: SQVTM, ANQGSEA. The CDR3 DNA sequence: TGCAGCGCCGGGGGACAGGGGGGGGCCTACGAGCAGTACTTC. This codes for CSAGGQGGAYEQYF.

The gene calls are TRBV7-9 and TRBJ2-1; the match to TRBD1 covers 7 bases. Trimming at V came to 5 bases and at J to 7 bases, leaving 20 bases not matched to a gene. Germline assignment: CDR1 SEHNR and CDR2 FQNEAQ (reference sequence). The CDR3 consists of 18 residues. CDR3 DNA: TGTGCCAGCAGCGCCTTAAGGGGAACAGGGGCGAGGGGGAATGAGCAGTTCTTC. The encoded protein is CASSALRGTGARGNEQFF.

This chain uses TRBV7-2 with TRBJ2-1; D is uncertain. CDR1 and CDR2 from the germline V gene are SGHTA and FQGNSA. Trimming pared 4 bases from V and 6 bases from J, leaving 13 bases between. The CDR3 covers 14 residues. CDR3 sequence reads: CASSSFVYSNEQFF. The CDR3 region has the DNA TGTGCCAGCAGCTCCTTCGTATACTCCAATGAGCAGTTCTTC.

The genes are TRBV9 and TRBJ1-2; 9 bases align to TRBD1. The germline gives CDR1 SGDLS, CDR2 YYNGEE. V trimming: 4 bases; J trimming: 7 bases; junction bases outside the gene matches: 5. The CDR3 spans 13 residues. The CDR3 spells CASSQQGAGGYTF. The CDR3 nucleotides are TGTGCCAGCAGCCAACAGGGGGCTGGTGGCTACACCTTC.

Only a few counts were recorded for this clone. The V and J genes are TRBV7-8 and TRBJ2-7; D possibly corresponds to TRBD1 (6 bases). The V and J ends lost 2 bases and 0 bases respectively, with 17 bases between them. The CDR3 extends over 17 amino acids. In germline, CDR1 is SGHVS, CDR2 FQNEAQ. For the CDR3, the DNA is TGTGCCAGCAGCTTAAGACATCCTCAAGGGGGCTCCTACGAGCAGTACTTC. Protein product: CASSLRHPQGGSYEQYF.

Points on this clone: Other nucleotide sequences from this sample produce the same CDR3. The V call is TRBV19, the J call TRBJ1-4, with a weak D call TRBD1 (5 bases). V was shortened by 8 bases and J by 7 bases, with 17 bases between the two germline ends. Germline assignment: CDR1 LNHDA and CDR2 SQIVND (reference sequence). This CDR3 is built from 14 residues. CDR3 bases: TGTGCCAGTGACGGGGAGGGACGAGGTGAAAAACTGTTTTTT. It is translated as CASDGEGRGEKLFF.